A single sample gave rise to the 13 T cell receptor beta chains below, sequenced in a study of OX40 agonist ivuxolimab in advanced cancers. The library was prepared using the immunoSEQ multiplex PCR assay. TCRdb carries this immuneACCESS record with in-frame sequences only. Its versions omit some clonotypes, under half of them owing to an unresolved V gene in the studies checked, with the rest unexplained. The sample table holds tens of thousands of clones, of which about 83% were seen once. The biggest ten clones account for 1.5% to 2% of the sample. Here the sequenced sample was CD4+ or CD8+ T cells sorted from blood, taken in a trial of the OX40 agonist ivuxolimab. The receptors originated from an adult with an advanced solid tumor such as melanoma, head and neck, liver or kidney cancer.

The chain recombines TRBV19 with TRBJ1-4; D uncertain. Looked up from germline, CDR1 is LNHDA and CDR2 is SQIVND (reference sequence). V was shortened by 8 bases and J by 5 bases, with 24 bases between the two germline ends. The CDR3 is made up of 17 amino acids. CDR3 sequence (DNA): TGTGCCAGTCGCCCCGGACTATATGCCGGGTCCAATGAAAAACTGTTTTTT. Residues: CASRPGLYAGSNEKLFF.

V usage is TRBV28 and J usage is TRBJ1-5; tentatively, D is TRBD1 (6 bases). CDR3 size: 15 residues. The germline V gene encodes CDR1 MDHEN and CDR2 SYDVKM. Trimming shortened V by 1 base and J by 4 bases, and 11 bases separated the two germline ends. CDR3 residues: CASSLFSGVNQPQHF. CDR3 nucleotide sequence: TGTGCCAGCAGTTTATTTTCAGGGGTAAATCAGCCCCAGCATTTT.

The rearrangement links TRBV19 to TRBJ1-1; possible D gene TRBD1, 5 bases. The ends were cut back, 9 bases at V and 4 bases at J, with 21 bases in the middle. CDR3 length: 15 amino acids. Germline V gene data show CDR1 as LNHDA and CDR2 as SQIVND (reference sequence). The CDR3 loop is CASQAGGGVGTEAFF. CDR3 bases: TGTGCCAGCCAAGCGGGGGGAGGGGTGGGCACTGAAGCTTTCTTT.

This chain uses TRBV10-3 with TRBJ1-1; D is unresolved. The CDR3 contains 12 residues. Germline CDR1 reads ENHRY; CDR2 reads SYGVKD. Between the trimmed V and J ends, which lost 3 bases and 4 bases, there was a span of 6 bases. In DNA, the CDR3 is TGTGCCATCAGTGAAGGGAGCACTGAAGCTTTCTTT. This gives the protein CAISEGSTEAFF.

The chain employs TRBV27 and TRBJ2-7; maybe TRBD1 (5 bases). The CDR3 is made up of 17 amino acids. Germline V CDR1 and CDR2: MNHEY, SMNVEV (reference sequence). Trimming shortened V by 3 bases and J by 3 bases, and 21 bases separated the two germline ends. CDR3 nucleotide sequence: TGTGCCAGCAGTTTGTACGCGACAGCCGATATGATCTACGAGCAGTACTTC. It specifies CASSLYATADMIYEQYF.

The J gene is TRBJ2-7, the V gene TRBV15; maybe TRBD2 (7 bases). The germline gives CDR1 LNHNV, CDR2 YYDKDF (reference sequence). V was trimmed by 0 bases and J by 2 bases, leaving 17 bases between them. CDR3 length: 17 amino acids. For the CDR3, the DNA is TGTGCCACCAGCAGAGATGGAGTCGGGGGGCCCCCCTACGAGCAGTACTTC. Translation: CATSRDGVGGPPYEQYF.

The chain employs TRBV7-9 and TRBJ1-2; TRBD1 aligns across 11 bases. V trimming: 1 base; J trimming: 7 bases; junction bases outside the gene matches: 8. CDR3 length equals 16 residues. The germline CDR1 and CDR2 sequences are SEHNR and FQNEAQ (reference sequence). Here the CDR3 reads CASSLEYGQGASGYTF. The CDR3 DNA follows: TGTGCCAGCAGCTTAGAATATGGACAGGGGGCGTCTGGCTACACCTTC.

V and J are TRBV6-5 and TRBJ2-7; D is unresolved. Germline assignment: CDR1 MNHEY and CDR2 SVGAGI. The CDR3 is 13 residues long. Trimming left V 4 bases short and J 2 bases short, with 9 bases between. Here the CDR3 DNA reads TGTGCCAGCAGTTCCAGAGACGCCTACGAGCAGTACTTC. The encoded protein is CASSSRDAYEQYF.

V is TRBV29-1 and J is TRBJ2-3, with 11 bases aligning to TRBD2. Germline values: CDR1 SQVTM, CDR2 ANQGSEA. The CDR3 runs 15 residues. The V segment lost 6 bases and the J segment 3 bases; nucleotides outside the gene matches: 8. The CDR3 reads CSVEGSSGRTDTQYF. CDR3 nucleotides: TGCAGCGTGGAGGGGTCTAGCGGGAGGACAGATACGCAGTATTTT.

The chain has TRBV15 and TRBJ2-2; 12 positions agree with TRBD1. This CDR3 comprises 19 residues. CDR1 is LNHNV, CDR2 YYDKDF, per germline (reference sequence). V shed 0 bases and J 2 bases; nucleotides not matched to a gene: 7. In DNA, the CDR3 is TGTGCCACCAGCAGAGATTTAAGGGGACAGGGGGCAAACACCGGGGAGCTGTTTTTT. This gives the protein CATSRDLRGQGANTGELFF.

The rearrangement joins TRBV6-6 to TRBJ1-3, with D perhaps matching TRBD1 (6 bases). The CDR3 loop spans 16 amino acids. V was trimmed by 0 bases and J by 4 bases, leaving 13 bases between them. Germline values: CDR1 MNHNY, CDR2 SVGAGI (reference sequence). The CDR3 protein is CASSYSRAGEGNTIYF. The CDR3 DNA reads as TGTGCCAGCAGTTACTCGCGGGCAGGGGAAGGAAACACCATATATTTT.

The rearrangement joins TRBV2 to TRBJ2-2; 13 positions match TRBD2. The germline V gene encodes CDR1 SNHLY and CDR2 FYNNEI. The CDR3 has 16 residues. The junction had 9 bases not matched to a gene; V was cut back by 9 bases and J by 5 bases. The CDR3 nucleotides are TGTGCCAGTAGGACTAGCGGGAGTGCGGGGACCGGGGAGCTGTTTTTT. Protein: CASRTSGSAGTGELFF.

The V gene is TRBV7-6, the J gene TRBJ1-1; possibly TRBD1 for D (5 bases). The germline V gene encodes CDR1 SGHVS and CDR2 FNYEAQ. V dropped 5 bases and J dropped 0 bases, with 13 bases sitting between them. This CDR3 region has 15 residues. The CDR3, as DNA: TGTGCCAGCAGCGACCGGGACGGAATGAACACTGAAGCTTTCTTT. It translates to CASSDRDGMNTEAFF. Filled out from reference TRBV7-6 and TRBJ1-1, the complete variable domain reads GAGVSQSPRYKVTKRGQDVALRCDPISGHVSLYWYRQALGQGPEFLTYFNYEAQQDKSGLPNDRFSAERPEGSISTLTIQRTEQRDSAMYRCASSDRDGMNTEAFFGQGTRLTVV.